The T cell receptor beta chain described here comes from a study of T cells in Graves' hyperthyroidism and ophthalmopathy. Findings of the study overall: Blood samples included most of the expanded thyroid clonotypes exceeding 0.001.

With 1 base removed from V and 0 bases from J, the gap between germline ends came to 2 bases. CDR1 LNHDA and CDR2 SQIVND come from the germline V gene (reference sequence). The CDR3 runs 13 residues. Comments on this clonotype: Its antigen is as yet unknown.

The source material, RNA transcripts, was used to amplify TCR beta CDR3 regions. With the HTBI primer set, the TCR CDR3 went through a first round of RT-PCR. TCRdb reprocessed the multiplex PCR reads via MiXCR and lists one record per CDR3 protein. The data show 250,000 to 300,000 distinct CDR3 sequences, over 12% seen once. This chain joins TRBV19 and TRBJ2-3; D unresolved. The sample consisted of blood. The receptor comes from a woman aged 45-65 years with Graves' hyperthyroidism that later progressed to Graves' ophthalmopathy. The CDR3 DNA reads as TGTGCCAGTAGTATAGGGAGCACAGATACGCAGTATTTT. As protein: CASSIGSTDTQYF.